This TCR beta chain was sequenced in a study of T cell responses to AZD1222 COVID-19 vaccine. Overall study: Pooling of second doses given at about 4 or about 12 weeks was done. Findings of the study overall: Close to half of spike-specific TCRs reportedly recognize unmutated variant regions. Spike-specific TCR repertoires showed rising breadth and depth after two AZD1222 doses.

On this clone itself: Its antigen is as yet unknown.

Generated by immunoSEQ multiplex PCR, the TCRdb table keeps only in-frame clones and is missing some. This repertoire shows around 94,000 clones, around nine tenths found once; its top ten account for less than 20%. The input for sequencing was peripheral blood, taken on day 0 of AZD1222 vaccination. The receptor comes from an adult in good health.

The CDR3 DNA reads TGTGCCAGCTCACCACCCGCCTACAATGAGCAGTTCTTC. This sequence encodes CASSPPAYNEQFF. This sequence joins TRBV18 and TRBJ2-1; D is unclear. The V and J ends lost 0 bases and 2 bases respectively, with 2 bases between them. The CDR3 has 13 residues. Germline loops: CDR1 KGHSH, CDR2 LQKENI.